This T cell receptor beta chain was profiled in a study of beta chain features in type 1 diabetes. Whole-study findings and limits: TCRB CDR3s were moderately but significantly shorter in Type 1 diabetes patients in all four CD4+ subsets.

The CDR3 runs to 12 residues. Deletions cut 4 bases from V and 12 bases from J, with 14 bases between. CDR1 and CDR2 (germline): SGDLS, YYNGEE. Around 0.12 L of blood, on average, came from one heparinised draw per donor. This clone was picked up a small number of times. Its cognate antigen is unknown. The authors reverse transcribed all of the isolated RNA, so sequencing captured expressed TCRB transcripts. Roughly 3.6 million reads on average were seen across naive, central memory and regulatory T cell samples. Here immunoSEQ multiplex PCR was the method, and the copy in TCRdb shows in-frame clones only, minus some. The sample lists 120,000 to 150,000 clones, about 10% occurring once.

The sequenced sample was naive CD4+ T cells from blood. V and J are TRBV9 and TRBJ2-1; a weak D match, TRBD1 (6 bases). The TCR sequence derives from a man between 18 and 35 years old in good health. The CDR3 loop is CASSHNTGWQFF. The CDR3 nucleotides read TGTGCCAGCAGCCACAATACAGGGTGGCAGTTCTTC.